Below are 15 T cell receptor beta chains sequenced from a single sample in a study of Graves' ophthalmopathy and Graves' hyperthyroidism. RNA transcripts were the template, and TCR beta CDR3 regions were amplified from them. An initial RT-PCR round employing HTBI primers preceded a second-round multiplex PCR. One entry per CDR3 protein results from TCRdb running MiXCR on the multiplex PCR reads. The data show around 520,000 distinct CDR3 sequences, less than 40% seen once. The sample was peripheral blood or thyroid tissue (not recorded which). The receptors derive from an adult man with Graves' hyperthyroidism.

This clonotype occurred many times. The chain employs TRBV20-1 and TRBJ1-1; no reliable D call. The CDR3 totals 13 residues. The germline V and J ends were trimmed by 2 bases and 6 bases, with 13 bases remaining between them. CDR1 DFQATT and CDR2 SNEGSKA come from the germline V gene (reference sequence). As DNA, the CDR3 is TGCAGTGCTAGACCGGGTGCAAGGCCTGAAGCTTTCTTT. As protein: CSARPGARPEAFF.

The CDR3 nucleotides are TGCAGCGTCGCGGGGAGCTCTGGGGCCAACGTCCTGACTTTC. Protein sequence: CSVAGSSGANVLTF. The rearrangement joins TRBV29-1 to TRBJ2-6; D is perhaps TRBD2 (6 bases). This CDR3 has 14 residues. V lost 6 bases to trimming and J lost 0 bases, with 9 bases between them. Germline CDR1 reads SQVTM; CDR2 reads ANQGSEA.

J is TRBJ1-2 and V is TRBV29-1, with 9 bases matching TRBD1. After removal of 3 bases from V and 4 bases from J, the junction contained 6 bases not matched to a gene. The CDR3 is 14 residues long. Per the germline V gene, CDR1 is SQVTM and CDR2 is ANQGSEA. The DNA of the CDR3 is TGCAGCGTTGATTCGGGGACAGGGAGCTATGGCTACACCTTC. Amino acid sequence: CSVDSGTGSYGYTF.

Many counts were recorded for this clonotype. The chain is built from TRBV7-2 and TRBJ2-7, with TRBD1 matching over 11 bases. CDR3 length: 16 residues. Trimming took 1 base from V and 4 from J; bases not matched to a gene: 6. Germline CDR1 is SGHTA and CDR2 is FQGNSA. CDR3 in DNA: TGTGCCAGCAGCTTAGAGGTTGGGACAGGGGGGTACGAGCAGTACTTC. This sequence encodes CASSLEVGTGGYEQYF.

This clonotype appeared a few times. The chain carries TRBV3-1 and TRBJ2-7; D perhaps matches TRBD1 (5 bases). V was clipped by 1 base and J by 0 bases, with 16 bases between them. The CDR3 extends over 17 amino acids. Germline CDR1 is LGHDT and CDR2 is YNNKEL (reference sequence). CDR3 amino acids: CASSQARGAARSYEQYF. For the CDR3, the DNA is TGTGCCAGCAGCCAAGCCCGTGGGGCAGCCCGCTCCTACGAGCAGTACTTC.

This clonotype has a count of ten or more. The chain uses TRBV10-3 and TRBJ2-2; D possibly corresponds to TRBD1 (6 bases). The length of the CDR3 is 12 residues. The V end lost 10 bases, the J end lost 5 bases, and 11 bases lay between the germline ends. Germline assignment: CDR1 ENHRY and CDR2 SYGVKD. CDR3: CATQGITGELFF. CDR3 nucleotide sequence: TGTGCCACCCAGGGGATTACCGGGGAGCTGTTTTTT.

This clonotype was detected ten times or more. The chain is built from TRBV3-1 and TRBJ1-6; D unclear. Trimming removed 1 base from V and 0 bases from J, with 4 bases in between. The V gene's germline CDR1 is LGHDT and CDR2 YNNKEL (reference sequence). This CDR3 has 15 residues. CDR3: CASSQAVSYNSPLHF. The CDR3 nucleotides are TGTGCCAGCAGCCAAGCGGTCTCCTATAATTCACCCCTCCACTTT.

J is TRBJ2-7 and V is TRBV12-3 or TRBV12-4; D not resolved. CDR3 size: 15 residues. The V end was cut by 5 bases, the J end by 7 bases, with 21 bases between. CDR3 DNA: TGTGCCAGCAGTAAGACCATGACGAACACCGGGGAGCAGTACTTC. Its protein product is CASSKTMTNTGEQYF.

This clonotype was seen at least ten times. The chain employs TRBV29-1 and TRBJ2-7, with TRBD2 matching 7 bases. J gave up 3 bases and V 7 bases, and 9 bases lay outside the gene matches. Germline values: CDR1 SQVTM, CDR2 ANQGSEA. The CDR3 sequence is 13 residues long. The CDR3 bases are TGCAGCGCTCGGGCTGGGGGGGACTACGAGCAGTACTTC. Amino acid sequence: CSARAGGDYEQYF.

The chain uses TRBV7-8 and TRBJ2-7; 9 positions match TRBD2. Near its end, the DNA agrees better with TRBJ2-1, so the J call may be wrong. Germline CDR1 is SGHVS and CDR2 is FQNEAQ. The CDR3 has 13 amino acids. The CDR3 loop reads CASNRLADNEQFF. CDR3 nucleotides: TGTGCCAGCAACCGACTAGCGGACAATGAGCAGTTCTTC.

This clonotype was seen at least ten times. The gene calls are TRBV7-8 and TRBJ2-2, with D possibly being TRBD1 (6 bases). V dropped 5 bases and J dropped 4 bases, with 8 bases sitting between them. Looked up from germline, CDR1 is SGHVS and CDR2 is FQNEAQ. The CDR3 is made up of 13 amino acids. The CDR3 spells CASSQTGTGELFF. DNA of the CDR3: TGTGCCAGCAGCCAGACAGGCACCGGGGAGCTGTTTTTT.

This clonotype has just a few counts. This sequence joins TRBV20-1 and TRBJ2-3, with D perhaps being TRBD1 or TRBD2 (5 bases each). Looked up from germline, CDR1 is DFQATT and CDR2 is SNEGSKA (reference sequence). The germline V and J ends were trimmed by 1 base and 5 bases, with 10 bases remaining between them. CDR3 size: 13 residues. The DNA of the CDR3 is TGCAGTGCTAGAGCCGCTGGGGGAGATACGCAGTATTTT. This codes for CSARAAGGDTQYF.

This clonotype occurred many times. The rearrangement links TRBV18 to TRBJ2-7; 9 nucleotides align to TRBD1. The V and J ends lost 6 bases and 2 bases, in that order; junction bases with no gene match: 5. The CDR3 spans 14 residues. Germline CDR1 is KGHSH and CDR2 is LQKENI. DNA for the CDR3: TGTGCCAGCTCGACCGGGACAGGGACCTACGAGCAGTACTTC. Protein sequence: CASSTGTGTYEQYF.

The genes are TRBV10-3 and TRBJ2-3; TRBD1 matches at 8 bases. Germline lookup yields CDR1 ENHRY and CDR2 SYGVKD. The CDR3 has 14 amino acids. CDR3 sequence: CASGLEDRGDTQYF. CDR3 DNA sequence: TGTGCTAGTGGTTTGGAAGACAGGGGTGATACGCAGTATTTT.

Ten or more counts support this clonotype. The chain uses TRBV5-1 and TRBJ1-5; 10 bases agree with TRBD1. The CDR3 loop spans 15 amino acids. The germline V gene has CDR1 SGHRS and CDR2 YFSETQ. J was trimmed by 7 bases and V by 0 bases; bases with no gene match: 4. The CDR3 here is CASSLEGQGSQPQHF. In DNA form, the CDR3 reads TGCGCCAGCAGCTTGGAGGGACAGGGGAGCCAGCCCCAGCATTTT.